The present entry profiles one T cell receptor beta chain with its context. Its antigen remains unidentified. Naive CD8 cells lacked CD45RO, underwent positive selection for CCR7 and left out terminally differentiated effector memory CD45RA+ cells. V was trimmed by 0 bases and J by 7 bases, leaving 7 bases between them. CDR3 length: 13 amino acids. Germline V gene sequence: CDR1 LGHNA, CDR2 YNFKEQ. A deep-level run was used for the assay. The data were produced by immunoSEQ multiplex PCR, yet TCRdb's version contains in-frame clones alone and is incomplete. The sample contains 450,000 to 700,000 clones, about 95% of which appear only once. The source of the sample is a study of shared clonotypes between healthy human individuals. The study's findings and limits: Generation probabilities were higher for clonotypes shared across all four sorted-subset donors than for unshared ones.

Sequences were obtained from naive CD8+ T cells sorted from blood. The rearrangement links TRBV4-2 to TRBJ2-1, with D perhaps matching TRBD1 (6 bases). The TCR comes from a woman aged 30 to 39 in good health. The CDR3 sequence is CASSQEGANEQFF. DNA of the CDR3: TGTGCCAGCAGCCAAGAGGGGGCGAATGAGCAGTTCTTC.